The T cell receptor beta chain under discussion was sequenced for a study of blood T cell repertoires in COVID-19. Under the authors' procedure: Reference gene primers were amplified, and this amplification served to estimate nucleated cell counts. Data came from immunoSEQ multiplex PCR; TCRdb stores just in-frame clones and leaves some out. D and trimming come from the DNA, and the V and J calls and clone size come from that table. The profile covers about 190,000 clones, with 82% appearing a single time and 5.2% taken by the ten largest. The trim removed 3 bases at V and 8 bases at J, leaving 9 bases unmatched. The CDR3 spans 15 residues. Germline V gene data show CDR1 as LGHDT and CDR2 as YNNKEL (reference sequence).

Input material: peripheral blood. This TCR derives from a woman aged 25 to 39 with acute or convalescent COVID-19. The chain combines TRBV3-1 (or the pseudogene TRBV3-2) with TRBJ2-1, with 8 nucleotides matching TRBD2. The CDR3 reads CASSHGQREIDEQFF. The CDR3 region has the DNA TGTGCCAGCAGCCACGGCCAGCGGGAGATCGATGAGCAGTTCTTC.